This TCR beta chain appears in the sequencing data of a study of cytomegalovirus exposure and HLA in healthy donors. A multiplex PCR was run with 60 Vbeta primers and 13 Jbeta primers. TCRdb's table, derived via immunoSEQ multiplex PCR, lists solely in-frame clones and lacks some. The repertoire holds 150,000 to 200,000 clones, with roughly 13% as singletons. The CDR3 has 13 amino acids. Trimming took off 6 bases at V and 5 bases at J, with 13 bases between the two ends. Germline V gene sequence: CDR1 MNHEY, CDR2 SMNVEV (reference sequence). Only a few counts were recorded for this clone. The chain couples TRBV27 to TRBJ2-5; D might be TRBD2 (6 bases). The sequenced sample was PBMCs. This clonotype was sampled from a man aged 50 to 60 in good health and CMV-seropositive. The CDR3 protein is CASRPGGLETQYF. The DNA of the CDR3 is TGTGCCAGCAGGCCCGGGGGACTGGAGACCCAGTACTTC.